These 11 T cell receptor beta chains came from one sample sequenced in a study of monozygotic twins with inflammatory bowel disease. TCRdb reprocessed the 5' RACE reads and keeps a single row for each CDR3 protein, giving no DNA. This specimen shows a few hundred thousand distinct CDR3 sequences; the ten leading clones hold around 2.5%. Material: blood. The receptors derive from a human donor with ulcerative colitis or Crohn's disease, or a healthy co-twin of an affected twin (not recorded which).

The rearrangement links TRBV6-1 to TRBJ2-7; the TRBD1 assignment by TCRdb is unverifiable without DNA. Germline V gives CDR1 MNHNS, CDR2 SASEGT. The CDR3 consists of 15 residues. CDR3 sequence reads: CASSAGTRGSYEQYF.

The rearrangement uses TRBV5-1 and TRBJ2-1; TCRdb lists TRBD1, though no DNA is available to test this call. The CDR3 sequence is 15 residues long. Germline assignment: CDR1 SGHRS and CDR2 YFSETQ. CDR3 amino acids: CASSQGLLGDNEQFF. Full variable domain (remainder filled in from reference TRBV5-1 and TRBJ2-1): KAGVTQTPRYLIKTRGQQVTLSCSPISGHRSVSWYQQTPGQGLQFLFEYFSETQRNKGNFPGRFSGRQFSNSRSEMNVSTLELGDSALYLCASSQGLLGDNEQFFGPGTRLTVL.

The J gene is TRBJ1-1, the V gene TRBV30. The CDR3 loop spans 15 amino acids. Germline V lookup: CDR1 GTSNPN, CDR2 SVGIG (reference sequence). CDR3 sequence: CAWSTFVGPNTEAFF.

V is TRBV5-4 and J is TRBJ2-7; lacking DNA, the TRBD1 call made by TCRdb goes unchecked. In germline, CDR1 is SGHNT, CDR2 YYREEE (reference sequence). The CDR3 is 15 residues long. The CDR3 protein is CASSFHSDTNYEQYF.

This chain joins TRBV20-1 and TRBJ1-2. The CDR3 has 13 residues. Looked up from germline, CDR1 is DFQATT and CDR2 is SNEGSKA (reference sequence). The CDR3: CSAASRREYGYTF.

This chain connects TRBV27 to TRBJ2-7; TCRdb's D gene call, TRBD1, goes unchecked for lack of DNA. Germline V CDR1 and CDR2: MNHEY, SMNVEV (reference sequence). The CDR3 spans 14 residues. The CDR3 protein is CASSSGGTILAQYF.

V usage is TRBV20-1 and J usage is TRBJ2-7; as DNA is missing, the TRBD1 call by TCRdb cannot be tested. This CDR3 is built from 14 residues. The V gene's germline CDR1 is DFQATT and CDR2 SNEGSKA (reference sequence). CDR3 residues: CSARLLGQGSEQYF.

The chain recombines TRBV12-3 or TRBV12-4 with TRBJ1-2; TCRdb's assignment of TRBD1 cannot be checked, as there is no DNA. CDR3 length: 14 residues. The CDR3 reads CASSTKQGGSGYTF.

The chain uses TRBV7-6 and TRBJ2-3; TCRdb reports TRBD1, a call that lacks DNA to check it against. CDR1 is SGHVS and CDR2 is FNYEAQ in the germline V gene. The CDR3 covers 16 residues. CDR3 residues: CASSTTRVGDTDTQYF.

The chain is built from TRBV20-1 and TRBJ2-7. This CDR3 has 12 residues. CDR1 and CDR2 from the germline V gene are DFQATT and SNEGSKA (reference sequence). The CDR3 spells CSAREAWGEQYF.

CDR3 region: CASSTLRGAGGPYEQYF. The rearrangement joins TRBV19 to TRBJ2-7; lacking DNA, the TRBD1 call made by TCRdb goes unchecked. The CDR3 totals 17 residues. Per germline, CDR1 LNHDA and CDR2 SQIVND (reference sequence).